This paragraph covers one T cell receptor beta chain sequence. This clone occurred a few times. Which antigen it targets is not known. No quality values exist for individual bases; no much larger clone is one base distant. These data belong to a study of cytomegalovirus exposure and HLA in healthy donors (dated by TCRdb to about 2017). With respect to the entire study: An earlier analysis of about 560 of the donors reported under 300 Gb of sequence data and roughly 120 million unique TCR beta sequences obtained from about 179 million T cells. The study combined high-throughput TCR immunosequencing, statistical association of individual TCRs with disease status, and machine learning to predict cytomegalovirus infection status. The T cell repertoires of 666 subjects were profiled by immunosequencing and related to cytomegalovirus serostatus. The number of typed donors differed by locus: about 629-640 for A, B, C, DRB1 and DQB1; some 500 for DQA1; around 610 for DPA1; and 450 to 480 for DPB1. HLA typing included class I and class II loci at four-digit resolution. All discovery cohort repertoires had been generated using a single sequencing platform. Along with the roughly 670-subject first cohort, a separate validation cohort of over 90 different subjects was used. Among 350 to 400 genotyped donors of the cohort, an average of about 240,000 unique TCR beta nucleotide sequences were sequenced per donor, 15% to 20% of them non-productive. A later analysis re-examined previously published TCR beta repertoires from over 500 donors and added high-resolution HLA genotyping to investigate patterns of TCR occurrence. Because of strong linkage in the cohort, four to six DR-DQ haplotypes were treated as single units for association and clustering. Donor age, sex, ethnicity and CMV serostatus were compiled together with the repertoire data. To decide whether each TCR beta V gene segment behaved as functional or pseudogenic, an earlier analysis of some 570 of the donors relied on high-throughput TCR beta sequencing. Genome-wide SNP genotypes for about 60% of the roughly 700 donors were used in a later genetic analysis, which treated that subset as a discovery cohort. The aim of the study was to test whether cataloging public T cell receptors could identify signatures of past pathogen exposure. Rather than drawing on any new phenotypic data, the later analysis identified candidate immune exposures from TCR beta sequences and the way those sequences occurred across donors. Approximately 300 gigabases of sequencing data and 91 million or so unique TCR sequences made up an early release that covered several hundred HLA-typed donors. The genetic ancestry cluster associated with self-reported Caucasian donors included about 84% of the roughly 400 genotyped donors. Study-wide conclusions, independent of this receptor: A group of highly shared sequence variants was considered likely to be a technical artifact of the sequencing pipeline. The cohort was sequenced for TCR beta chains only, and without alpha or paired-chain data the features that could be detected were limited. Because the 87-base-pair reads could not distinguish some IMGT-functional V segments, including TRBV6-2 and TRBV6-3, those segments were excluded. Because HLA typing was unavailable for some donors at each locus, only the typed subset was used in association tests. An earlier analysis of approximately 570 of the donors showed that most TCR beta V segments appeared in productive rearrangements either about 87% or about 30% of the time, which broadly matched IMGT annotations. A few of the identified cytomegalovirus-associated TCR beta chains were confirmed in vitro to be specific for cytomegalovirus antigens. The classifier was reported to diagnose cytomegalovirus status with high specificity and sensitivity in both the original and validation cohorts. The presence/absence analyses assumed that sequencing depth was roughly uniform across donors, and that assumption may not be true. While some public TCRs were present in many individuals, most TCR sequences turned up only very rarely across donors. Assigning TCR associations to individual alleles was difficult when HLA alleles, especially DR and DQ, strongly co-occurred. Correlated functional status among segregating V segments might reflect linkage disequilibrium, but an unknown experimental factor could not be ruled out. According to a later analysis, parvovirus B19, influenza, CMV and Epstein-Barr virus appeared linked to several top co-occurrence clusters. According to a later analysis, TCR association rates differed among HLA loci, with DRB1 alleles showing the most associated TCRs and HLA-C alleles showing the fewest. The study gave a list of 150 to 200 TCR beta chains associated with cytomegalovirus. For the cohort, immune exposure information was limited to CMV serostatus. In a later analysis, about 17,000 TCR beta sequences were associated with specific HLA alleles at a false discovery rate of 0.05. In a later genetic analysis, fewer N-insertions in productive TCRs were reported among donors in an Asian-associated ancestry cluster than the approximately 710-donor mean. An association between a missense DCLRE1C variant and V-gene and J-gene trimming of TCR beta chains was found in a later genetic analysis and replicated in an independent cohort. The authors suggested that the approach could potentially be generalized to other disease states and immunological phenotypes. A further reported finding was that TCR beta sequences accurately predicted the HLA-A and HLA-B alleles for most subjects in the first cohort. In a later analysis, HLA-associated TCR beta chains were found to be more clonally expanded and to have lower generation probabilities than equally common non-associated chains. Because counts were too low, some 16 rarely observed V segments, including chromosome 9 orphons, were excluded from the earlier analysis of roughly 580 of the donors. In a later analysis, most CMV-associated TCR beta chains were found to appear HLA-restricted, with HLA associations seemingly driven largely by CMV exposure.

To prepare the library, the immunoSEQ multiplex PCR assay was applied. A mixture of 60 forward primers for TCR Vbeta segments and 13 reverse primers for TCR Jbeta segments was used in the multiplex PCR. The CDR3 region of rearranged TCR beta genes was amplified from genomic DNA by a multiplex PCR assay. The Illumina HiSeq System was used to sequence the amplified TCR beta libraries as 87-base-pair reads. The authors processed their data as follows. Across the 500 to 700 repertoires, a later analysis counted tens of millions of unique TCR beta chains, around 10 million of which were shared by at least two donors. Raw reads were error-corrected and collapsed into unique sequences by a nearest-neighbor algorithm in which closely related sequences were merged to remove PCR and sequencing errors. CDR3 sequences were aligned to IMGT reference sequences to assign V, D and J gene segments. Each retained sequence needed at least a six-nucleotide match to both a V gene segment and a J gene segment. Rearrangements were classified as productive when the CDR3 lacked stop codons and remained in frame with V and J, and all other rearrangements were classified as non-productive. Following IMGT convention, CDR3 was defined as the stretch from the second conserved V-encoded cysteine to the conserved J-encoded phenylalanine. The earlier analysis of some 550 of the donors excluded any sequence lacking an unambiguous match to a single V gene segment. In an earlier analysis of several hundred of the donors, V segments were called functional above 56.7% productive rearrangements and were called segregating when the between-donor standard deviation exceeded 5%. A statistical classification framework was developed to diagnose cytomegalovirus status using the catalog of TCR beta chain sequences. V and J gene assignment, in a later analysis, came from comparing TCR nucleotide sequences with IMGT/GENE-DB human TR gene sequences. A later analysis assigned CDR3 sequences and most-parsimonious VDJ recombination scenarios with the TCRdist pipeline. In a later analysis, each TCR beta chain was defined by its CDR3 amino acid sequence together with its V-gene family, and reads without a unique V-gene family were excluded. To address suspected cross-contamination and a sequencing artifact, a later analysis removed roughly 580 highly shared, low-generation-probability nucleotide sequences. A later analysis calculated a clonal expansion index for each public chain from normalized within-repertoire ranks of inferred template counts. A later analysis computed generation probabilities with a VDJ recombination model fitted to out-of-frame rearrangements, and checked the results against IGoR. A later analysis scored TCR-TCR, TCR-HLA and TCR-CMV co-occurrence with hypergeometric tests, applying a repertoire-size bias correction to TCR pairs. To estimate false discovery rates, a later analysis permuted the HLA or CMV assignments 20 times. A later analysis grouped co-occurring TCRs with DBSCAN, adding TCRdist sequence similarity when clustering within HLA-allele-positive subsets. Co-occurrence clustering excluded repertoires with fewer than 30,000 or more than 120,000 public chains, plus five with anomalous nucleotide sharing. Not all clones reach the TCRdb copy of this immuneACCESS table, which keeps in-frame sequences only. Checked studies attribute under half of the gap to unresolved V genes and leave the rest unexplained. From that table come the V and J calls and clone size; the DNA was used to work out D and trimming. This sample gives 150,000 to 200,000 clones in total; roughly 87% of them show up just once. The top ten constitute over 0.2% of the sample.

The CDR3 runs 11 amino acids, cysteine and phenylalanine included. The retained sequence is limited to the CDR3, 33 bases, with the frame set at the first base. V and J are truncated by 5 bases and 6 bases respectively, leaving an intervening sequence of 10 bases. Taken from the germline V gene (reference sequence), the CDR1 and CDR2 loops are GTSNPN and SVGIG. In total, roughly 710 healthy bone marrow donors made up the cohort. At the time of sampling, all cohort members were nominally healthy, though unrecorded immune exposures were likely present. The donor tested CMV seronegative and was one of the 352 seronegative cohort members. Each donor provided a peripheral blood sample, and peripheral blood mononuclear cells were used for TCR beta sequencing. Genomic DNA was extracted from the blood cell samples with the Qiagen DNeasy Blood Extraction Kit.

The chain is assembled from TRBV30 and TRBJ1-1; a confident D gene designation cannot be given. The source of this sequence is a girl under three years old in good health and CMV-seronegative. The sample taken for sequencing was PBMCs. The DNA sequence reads TGTGCCTGGGCGAGGTCTGCTGAAGCTTTCTTT. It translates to CAWARSAEAFF.